Each of the 23 T cell receptor beta chains below was sequenced from the same sample in a study of breast tumors, draining lymph nodes, adjacent tissues. Axillary draining lymph nodes of breast cancer patients supplied the node samples. TCRdb reprocessed the multiplex PCR reads via MiXCR and lists one record per CDR3 protein. The table records about 180,000 distinct CDR3 sequences, 25% to 40% of them present only once. What was sequenced was axillary lymph node tissue. The receptors derive from a female donor with breast cancer. Some clones in this sample may be carry-over from other donors' samples.

The rearrangement uses TRBV29-1 and TRBJ2-2, with TRBD2 identical over 12 bases. The CDR3 sequence is 15 residues long. Looked up from germline, CDR1 is SQVTM and CDR2 is ANQGSEA. Unmatched junction bases numbered 4, after V lost 8 bases and J lost 0 bases. Here the CDR3 reads CSIRTSGANTGELFF. CDR3 coding DNA: TGCAGCATCCGGACTAGCGGGGCGAACACCGGGGAGCTGTTTTTT.

This clonotype was found a few times. This may be a read error, as it is one base from a much larger clone. V is TRBV14 and J is TRBJ2-7; D not certain. The germline V gene encodes CDR1 SGHDN and CDR2 FVKESK. The CDR3 extends over 14 amino acids. The CDR3 DNA reads as TGTGCCAGCAGCCAAGACGTGGGTTTTGGCGAGCAGTCCTTC. As protein: CASSQDVGFGEQSF.

The sample holds a few counts of this clonotype. Just one base apart from a much larger clone, this may be a read error. This rearrangement joins TRBV11-1 to TRBJ1-4; D gene unclear. CDR3 length: 15 residues. Trimming removed 1 base at V and 8 bases at J, with 14 bases between. Germline CDR1 SGHAT, CDR2 FQDESV (reference sequence). The CDR3 sequence: CASSLGWQGGEKLFF. The CDR3 DNA follows: TGTGCCAGCAGCTTAGGCTGGCAAGGCGGCGAAAAACTGTTTTTT.

The sample holds many counts of this clonotype. The gene calls are TRBV25-1 and TRBJ2-6; D is unclear. Trimming stripped 6 bases from V and 0 bases from J, with 6 bases between. Germline lookup yields CDR1 MGHDK and CDR2 SYGVNS. The CDR3 is made up of 14 amino acids. CDR3 coding DNA: TGTGCCAGCAGCGTAATCTCTGGGGCCAACGTCCTGACTTTC. Protein sequence: CASSVISGANVLTF.

About this clonotype: A clone one base away is much larger, so this may be a read error. This chain links TRBV11-3 with TRBJ2-7, with D possibly matching TRBD2 (5 bases). The CDR3 length is 16 residues. CDR1 SGHNT and CDR2 YENEEA come from the germline V gene. Written as DNA, the CDR3 is TGTGCCAGCAGCTCAACTCAACGGGCCTCCCCGGGGAGTGCGTGCTTC. Translating gives CASSSTQRASPGSACF. Full variable domain (missing parts from reference TRBV11-3 and TRBJ2-7): EAGVVQSPRYKIIEKKQPVAFWCNPISGHNTLYWYLQNLGQGPELLIRYENEEAVDDSQLPKDRFSAERLKGVDSTLKIQPAELGDSAVYLCASSSTQRASPGSACFGPGTRLTVT.

This clonotype was seen at least ten times. The chain combines TRBV5-1 with TRBJ2-3; TRBD1 agrees at 12 bases. This CDR3 region has 18 residues. Unmatched junction bases numbered 8, after V lost 3 bases and J lost 0 bases. CDR1 is SGHRS and CDR2 is YFSETQ in the germline V gene. The CDR3 reads CASSSTGTGGISTDTQYF. The CDR3 DNA follows: TGCGCCAGCAGCTCGACCGGGACAGGGGGCATTAGCACAGATACGCAGTATTTT.

This clonotype was observed at least ten times. The chain links TRBV5-1 to TRBJ1-2; 10 bases line up with TRBD1. Looked up from germline, CDR1 is SGHRS and CDR2 is YFSETQ. This CDR3 spans 15 amino acids. Germline trimming cut 4 bases from V and 6 bases from J; bases unmatched to any gene: 9. CDR3 nucleotides: TGCGCCAGCAGCCCCGGGACAGGGGAAAGAAATGGCTACACCTTC. It yields the protein CASSPGTGERNGYTF.

This clonotype has just a few counts. This could be a read error, since a much larger clone is one nucleotide away. This chain uses TRBV5-8 with TRBJ2-5; TRBD1 or TRBD2 may be the D gene (7 bases each). This CDR3 is 16 amino acids long. Germline V gene data show CDR1 as SGHTS and CDR2 as YDEGEE. The V and J ends lost 4 bases and 2 bases respectively, with 18 bases between them. CDR3 region: CASSGGTAGHQETQYF. In DNA, the CDR3 is TGTGCCAGCAGCGGGGGGACAGCGGGGCATCAAGAGACCCAGTACTTC. Based on the CDR3 plus reference TRBV5-8 and TRBJ2-5, the full variable domain is EAGVTQSPTHLIKTRGQQATLRCSPISGHTSVYWYQQALGLGLQFLLWYDEGEERNRGNFPPRFSGRQFPNYSSELNVNALELEDSALYLCASSGGTAGHQETQYFGPGTRLLVL.

On this clonotype: The final CDR3 position lacks the conserved phenylalanine or tryptophan, pointing to a likely read error. The DNA is left out, because the CDR3 cannot be placed on it with certainty; the CDR3 is given as TCRdb lists it. The chain recombines TRBV2 with TRBJ1-4; the D call TRBD1 from the table was never checked on the DNA. Germline loops: CDR1 SNHLY, CDR2 FYNNEI. The CDR3 is 11 amino acids in total, end residues counted. CDR3 amino acids: CASRSDRDLFY.

With respect to this clonotype: This may be a read error, as it is one base from a much larger clone. The chain has TRBV6-5 and TRBJ1-6; D uncertain. From germline, CDR1 is MNHEY and CDR2 SVGAGI. The length of the CDR3 is 17 residues. CDR3 protein: CAGSYLAFKVRASPLHF. As DNA, the CDR3 is TGTGCCGGCAGTTACTTGGCGTTCAAGGTCCGTGCTTCACCCCTCCACTTT.

In its sample, this clonotype was seen many times. The V and J genes are TRBV12-3 or TRBV12-4 and TRBJ2-1; no reliable D call. V gave up 4 bases and J gave up 0 bases, with 13 bases separating them. This CDR3 spans 16 amino acids. CDR3 residues: CASSSRPRSSYNEQFF. As DNA, the CDR3 is TGTGCCAGCAGTTCCCGACCCAGGAGCTCCTACAATGAGCAGTTCTTC.

CDR3 DNA: TGTGCCAGCAGCCCAGATCCCCGGGGTTGGGGCACAGATACGCAGTATTTT. Residues: CASSPDPRGWGTDTQYF. V gene TRBV4-2 combines with J gene TRBJ2-3; possible D gene TRBD2, 5 bases. From germline, CDR1 is LGHNA and CDR2 YNFKEQ. CDR3 length: 17 residues. Trimming pared 4 bases from V and 1 base from J, leaving 18 bases between.

This clonotype was counted many times. The V gene is TRBV4-2, the J gene TRBJ1-2; D remains unclear. This CDR3 is built from 11 residues. Germline V lookup: CDR1 LGHNA, CDR2 YNFKEQ. The V end was cut by 1 base, the J end by 5 bases, with 2 bases between. DNA of the CDR3: TGTGCCAGCAGCCAAGCTTATGGCTACACCTTC. As protein: CASSQAYGYTF.

A note on this clonotype: A read error is possible here, since a much larger clone lies one base away. The chain couples TRBV6-6 to TRBJ1-2, with 8 bases identical to TRBD1. CDR1 MNHNY and CDR2 SVGAGI come from the germline V gene (reference sequence). CDR3 size: 14 residues. CDR3 protein: CAGRQTGTGNGYTF. As DNA, the CDR3 is TGTGCCGGCAGACAGACCGGGACAGGTAACGGCTACACCTTC.

The chain uses TRBV6-6 and TRBJ2-1, with 10 positions matching TRBD2. The germline CDR1 and CDR2 sequences are MNHNY and SVGAGI (reference sequence). There are 16 residues in the CDR3. J gave up 0 bases and V 8 bases, and 7 bases lay outside the gene matches. The CDR3 nucleotides read TGTGCCAGCGGTGCCGCTAGCGGGAGCTCCTACAATGAGCAGTTCTTC. Its translation is CASGAASGSSYNEQFF.

The sample holds many counts of this clonotype. The V gene is TRBV7-9, the J gene TRBJ2-3, with D unresolved. Germline loops: CDR1 SEHNR, CDR2 FQNEAQ (reference sequence). V was shortened by 0 bases and J by 0 bases, with 7 bases between the two germline ends. The CDR3 loop spans 15 amino acids. The CDR3 sequence: CASSLAEVSTDTQYF. In DNA form, the CDR3 reads TGTGCCAGCAGCTTAGCGGAAGTAAGCACAGATACGCAGTATTTT.

This clonotype was observed at least ten times. The V call is TRBV5-4, the J call TRBJ2-5; 7 positions match TRBD2. The V gene's germline CDR1 is SGHNT and CDR2 YYREEE (reference sequence). V was pared by 1 base and J by 5 bases, with 2 bases of the junction left unmatched. There are 13 residues in the CDR3. CDR3 residues: CASSLWGGETQYF. The CDR3 DNA reads as TGTGCCAGCAGCTTGTGGGGGGGGGAGACCCAGTACTTC.

In the case of this clonotype: A much larger clonotype is one base distant, so this may be a read error. The CDR3 end shows no conserved phenylalanine or tryptophan, and so a read error is likely. No DNA is shown, since the ends of the CDR3 on it are uncertain; the CDR3 is the one TCRdb lists. This sequence joins TRBV6-6 and TRBJ2-1; TRBD2 was called by the table and not checked on the DNA. Germline-derived CDR1 and CDR2 are MNHNY and SVGAGI (reference sequence). The CDR3 has 13 residues if both end residues are counted. CDR3 sequence reads: CASSSGLAGGTFL.

This clonotype has at least ten counts. The V call is TRBV20-1, the J call TRBJ2-7; 7 bases agree with TRBD1. CDR3 size: 15 residues. CDR1 is DFQATT, CDR2 SNEGSKA, per germline (reference sequence). The V gene end was trimmed by 1 base and the J gene end by 0 bases; junction bases not matched to a gene: 6. The CDR3 sequence is CSARGIRDSSYEQYF. DNA of the CDR3: TGCAGTGCTAGAGGGATACGGGACAGCTCCTACGAGCAGTACTTC.

This clonotype appeared a few times. Just one base apart from a much larger clone, this may be a read error. The final CDR3 position lacks the conserved phenylalanine or tryptophan, pointing to a likely read error. It is unclear where the CDR3 begins or ends on the DNA, so no DNA is shown, and the CDR3 is as TCRdb lists it. The chain carries TRBV11-3 and TRBJ2-7. The CDR3 spans 9 residues, counting both ends. Germline values: CDR1 SGHNT, CDR2 YENEEA. CDR3 sequence reads: CASSLPRYS.

This clonotype showed up many times. The chain uses TRBV7-9 and TRBJ1-3; TRBD1 is a possible D gene (6 bases). Looked up from germline, CDR1 is SEHNR and CDR2 is FQNEAQ (reference sequence). The V and J ends lost 2 bases and 0 bases respectively, with 17 bases between them. The CDR3 is 18 amino acids. This CDR3 is CASSLKTPRGPSGNTIYF. The CDR3 DNA reads as TGTGCCAGCAGCTTAAAGACCCCTCGGGGGCCCTCTGGAAACACCATATATTTT.

This clonotype has ten or more counts. V gene TRBV3-1 combines with J gene TRBJ1-4, with a weak D call TRBD1 (5 bases). In germline, CDR1 is LGHDT, CDR2 YNNKEL (reference sequence). With 4 bases removed from V and 8 bases from J, the gap between germline ends came to 17 bases. This CDR3 region has 15 residues. CDR3 sequence reads: CASSPEAGSVEKLFF. CDR3 in DNA: TGTGCCAGCAGCCCGGAGGCAGGGAGTGTCGAAAAACTGTTTTTT.

This clonotype was recorded many times. The chain couples TRBV15 to TRBJ2-7, with D possibly TRBD1 on 5 matching bases. The germline V gene encodes CDR1 LNHNV and CDR2 YYDKDF (reference sequence). This CDR3 is 13 amino acids long. Trimming stripped 0 bases from V and 3 bases from J, with 6 bases between. This CDR3 is CATSRDRGYEQYF. DNA of the CDR3: TGTGCCACCAGCAGAGATAGGGGCTACGAGCAGTACTTC.